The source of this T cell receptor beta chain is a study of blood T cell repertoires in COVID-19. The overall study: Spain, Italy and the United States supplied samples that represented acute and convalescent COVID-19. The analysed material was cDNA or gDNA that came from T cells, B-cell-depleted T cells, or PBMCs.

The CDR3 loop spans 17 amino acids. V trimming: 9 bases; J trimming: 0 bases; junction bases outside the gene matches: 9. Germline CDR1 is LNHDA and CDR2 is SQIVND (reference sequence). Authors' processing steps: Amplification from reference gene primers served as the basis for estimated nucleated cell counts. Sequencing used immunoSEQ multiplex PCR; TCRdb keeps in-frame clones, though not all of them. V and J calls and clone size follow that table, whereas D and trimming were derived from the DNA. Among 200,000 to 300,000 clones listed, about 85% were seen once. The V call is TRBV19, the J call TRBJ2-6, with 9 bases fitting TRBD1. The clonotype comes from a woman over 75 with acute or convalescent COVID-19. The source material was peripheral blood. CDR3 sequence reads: CASRTGARYSGANVLTF. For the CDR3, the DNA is TGTGCCAGCCGGACAGGGGCCCGATACTCTGGGGCCAACGTCCTGACTTTC.